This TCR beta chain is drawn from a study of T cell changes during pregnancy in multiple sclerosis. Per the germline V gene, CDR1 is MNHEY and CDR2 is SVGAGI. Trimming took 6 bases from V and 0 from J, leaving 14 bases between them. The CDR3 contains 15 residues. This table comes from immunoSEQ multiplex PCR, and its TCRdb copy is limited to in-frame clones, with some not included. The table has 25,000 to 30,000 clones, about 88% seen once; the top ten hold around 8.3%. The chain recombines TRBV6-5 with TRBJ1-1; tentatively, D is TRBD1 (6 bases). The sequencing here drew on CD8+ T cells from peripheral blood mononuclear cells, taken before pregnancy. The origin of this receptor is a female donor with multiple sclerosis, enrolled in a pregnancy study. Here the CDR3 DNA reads TGTGCCAGCAGCCTCACAGGGACCATGAACACTGAAGCTTTCTTT. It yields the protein CASSLTGTMNTEAFF.